These 29 T cell receptor beta chains share one sample of origin, sequenced in a study of blood T cell repertoires in COVID-19. Repertoires were generated with immunoSEQ multiplex PCR, while TCRdb's copy carries only in-frame clones and drops some. The sample has 150,000 or so clones; 76% are singletons. Specimen: peripheral blood. These receptors all come from a woman aged 80 or over with active or convalescent COVID-19.

The chain has TRBV7-2 and TRBJ2-3, with a possible D match to TRBD2 (7 bases). Looked up from germline, CDR1 is SGHTA and CDR2 is FQGNSA. Trimming took off 1 base at V and 4 bases at J, with 15 bases between the two ends. The CDR3 is made up of 16 amino acids. As DNA, the CDR3 is TGTGCCAGCAGCTTAGGCCCTTGGGGGGGCGCAGATACGCAGTATTTT. Its translation is CASSLGPWGGADTQYF. The full variable domain, its missing parts supplied by reference TRBV7-2 and TRBJ2-3, is GAGVSQSPSNKVTEKGKDVELRCDPISGHTALYWYRQSLGQGLEFLIYFQGNSAPDKSGLPSDRFSAERTGGSVSTLTIQRTQQEDSAVYLCASSLGPWGGADTQYFGPGTRLTVL.

The gene calls are TRBV2 and TRBJ1-2; maybe TRBD1 (5 bases). Germline values: CDR1 SNHLY, CDR2 FYNNEI. This CDR3 is 14 amino acids long. V was pared by 3 bases and J by 2 bases, with 10 bases between. The CDR3 coding sequence is TGTGCCAGCAGTGAGGTGTCAGGGAACTATGGCTACACCTTC. It is translated as CASSEVSGNYGYTF.

The chain links TRBV6-1 to TRBJ1-6; D call uncertain. Trimming left V 1 base short and J 10 bases short, with 11 bases between. The CDR3 consists of 14 residues. Germline V gene lookup returns CDR1 MNHNS and CDR2 SASEGT. The CDR3 loop reads CASSEGAGRSPLHF. In nucleotides, the CDR3 is TGTGCCAGCAGTGAAGGGGCAGGTCGGTCACCCCTCCACTTT.

The rearrangement uses TRBV24-1 and TRBJ1-1; D gene unclear. Germline V lookup: CDR1 KGHDR, CDR2 SFDVKD. Trimming took off 7 bases at V and 4 bases at J, with 6 bases between the two ends. The CDR3 is 11 residues long. CDR3 amino acids: CATSSLTEAFF. In DNA, the CDR3 is TGTGCCACCAGCTCCCTCACTGAAGCTTTCTTT.

J is TRBJ2-7 and V is TRBV6-1; D gene unclear. CDR3 length: 14 amino acids. The ends were cut back, 0 bases at V and 0 bases at J, with 6 bases in the middle. Germline V gene sequence: CDR1 MNHNS, CDR2 SASEGT. CDR3 loop: CASSEAQVSYEQYF. In DNA form, the CDR3 reads TGTGCCAGCAGTGAAGCCCAGGTCTCCTACGAGCAGTACTTC.

The V gene is TRBV2, the J gene TRBJ1-2, with 7 bases lining up with TRBD1. The CDR3 is 13 residues long. V lost 6 bases to trimming and J lost 6 bases; unmatched junction nucleotides: 7. The germline gives CDR1 SNHLY, CDR2 FYNNEI. The CDR3: CASRVGQGDGYTF. The CDR3 DNA follows: TGTGCCAGCAGAGTGGGGCAGGGGGATGGCTACACCTTC. Based on the CDR3 plus reference TRBV2 and TRBJ1-2, the full variable domain is EPEVTQTPSHQVTQMGQEVILRCVPISNHLYFYWYRQILGQKVEFLVSFYNNEISEKSEIFDDQFSVERPDGSNFTLKIRSTKLEDSAMYFCASRVGQGDGYTFGSGTRLTVV.

The chain couples TRBV5-3 to TRBJ2-7, with 9 bases fitting TRBD1. TRBV5-3 is annotated as an ORF whose role is uncertain. The CDR3 extends over 16 amino acids. Trimming at V came to 4 bases and at J to 5 bases, leaving 13 bases not matched to a gene. The CDR3 loop is CARSGTGTGLCHEQYF. The CDR3 DNA is TGTGCCAGAAGCGGAACCGGGACAGGGCTCTGTCACGAGCAGTACTTC.

The sample holds a few counts of this clone. The genes are TRBV27 and TRBJ2-5; 12 nucleotides line up with TRBD1. CDR1 MNHEY and CDR2 SMNVEV come from the germline V gene (reference sequence). V shed 8 bases and J 5 bases; nucleotides not matched to a gene: 9. The CDR3 covers 15 residues. Written as DNA, the CDR3 is TGTGCCAGCGGACCCCGGGACAGGGGGCGTGAGACCCAGTACTTC. As protein: CASGPRDRGRETQYF.

The chain joins TRBV13 to TRBJ2-7; no clear D gene. The CDR3 covers 16 residues. V was trimmed by 5 bases and J by 0 bases, leaving 17 bases between them. The germline V gene has CDR1 PRHDT and CDR2 FYEKMQ (reference sequence). The CDR3 loop reads CASSPPPTSNSYEQYF. DNA for the CDR3: TGTGCCAGCAGCCCACCCCCGACATCGAACTCCTACGAGCAGTACTTC.

The chain couples TRBV18 to TRBJ1-2, with D perhaps TRBD1 (6 bases). Trimming pared 3 bases from V and 4 bases from J, leaving 15 bases between. This CDR3 contains 15 residues. Germline assignment: CDR1 KGHSH and CDR2 LQKENI. The CDR3 DNA reads as TGTGCCAGCTCACCTAATAGACAAGGGGGCTATGGCTACACCTTC. Translating it yields CASSPNRQGGYGYTF.

CDR3 nucleotides: TGTGCCAGCAGTTTATCGGGGCAGGGAAGCTATGGCTACACCTTC. Translation gives CASSLSGQGSYGYTF. This chain connects TRBV27 to TRBJ1-2, with D possibly matching TRBD1 (5 bases). Per germline, CDR1 MNHEY and CDR2 SMNVEV (reference sequence). This CDR3 has 15 residues. Trimming stripped 0 bases from V and 4 bases from J, with 12 bases between.

The J gene is TRBJ1-2, the V gene TRBV7-9; D is unresolved. CDR1 is SEHNR, CDR2 FQNEAQ, per germline (reference sequence). The CDR3 is 14 amino acids. The V end was cut by 5 bases, the J end by 2 bases, with 12 bases between. The CDR3 sequence is CASSPRGWNYGYTF. The DNA of the CDR3 is TGTGCCAGCAGCCCTCGAGGTTGGAACTATGGCTACACCTTC.

This chain joins TRBV28 and TRBJ1-5; 7 bases match TRBD1. The CDR3 consists of 16 residues. The ends lost 5 bases at V and 7 bases at J; junction bases unmatched: 14. Germline-derived CDR1 and CDR2 are MDHEN and SYDVKM. The CDR3 DNA follows: TGTGCCAGCAGTCCCCATAGGGGGCAAGATCAACAGCCCCAGCATTTT. This codes for CASSPHRGQDQQPQHF.

Note on this clone: Other DNA sequences within the sample encode an identical CDR3. V and J are TRBV5-5 and TRBJ1-5, with 9 bases aligning to TRBD1. The CDR3 is 14 residues long. V trimming: 5 bases; J trimming: 5 bases; junction bases outside the gene matches: 5. The germline CDR1 and CDR2 sequences are SGHKS and YYEKEE (reference sequence). The CDR3 is CASSPGTGYQPQHF. The CDR3 DNA sequence: TGTGCCAGCAGTCCTGGGACAGGGTATCAGCCCCAGCATTTT. Full variable domain (rest looked up from reference TRBV5-5 and TRBJ1-5): DAGVTQSPTHLIKTRGQQVTLRCSPISGHKSVSWYQQVLGQGPQFIFQYYEKEERGRGNFPDRFSARQFPNYSSELNVNALLLGDSALYLCASSPGTGYQPQHFGDGTRLSIL.

V usage is TRBV19 and J usage is TRBJ1-3; D call uncertain. Trimming removed 3 bases at V and 0 bases at J, with 12 bases between. The CDR3 is made up of 16 amino acids. Germline V CDR1 and CDR2: LNHDA, SQIVND (reference sequence). The CDR3 coding sequence is TGTGCCAGTAGTATCGCCTTACTCCGCTCTGGAAACACCATATATTTT. This sequence encodes CASSIALLRSGNTIYF.

The chain has TRBV5-1 and TRBJ2-7; maybe TRBD1 (6 bases). V lost 0 bases to trimming and J lost 3 bases, with 10 bases between them. This CDR3 is built from 14 residues. From germline, CDR1 is SGHRS and CDR2 YFSETQ. The CDR3 nucleotides read TGCGCCAGCAGCTTGGCCGGGACAAACTACGAGCAGTACTTC. Translating gives CASSLAGTNYEQYF.

The rearrangement uses TRBV7-3 and TRBJ1-2; D uncertain. The V end was cut by 1 base, the J end by 8 bases, with 17 bases between. Germline CDR1 is SGHTA and CDR2 is FQGTGA. This CDR3 is 15 amino acids long. CDR3 bases: TGTGCCAGCAGCTTAAGAGCAGGTGGGAGGGAAGGCTACACCTTC. Its protein is CASSLRAGGREGYTF.

Concerning this clone: The identical CDR3 is also encoded by other nucleotide sequences in the sample. The chain has TRBV20-1 and TRBJ1-1; D gene ambiguous. V was clipped by 5 bases and J by 1 base, with 5 bases between them. The CDR3 sequence is 11 residues long. CDR1 is DFQATT and CDR2 is SNEGSKA in the germline V gene (reference sequence). The CDR3 bases are TGCAGTGCTCCCCAGAACACTGAAGCTTTCTTT. This encodes CSAPQNTEAFF.

This clone was seen just once. The chain is built from TRBV5-1 and TRBJ2-1, with 8 bases lining up with TRBD2. V shed 0 bases and J 7 bases; nucleotides not matched to a gene: 3. Germline V gives CDR1 SGHRS, CDR2 YFSETQ. The CDR3 consists of 14 residues. CDR3 sequence reads: CASSLELAENEQFF. CDR3 DNA: TGCGCCAGCAGCTTGGAACTAGCGGAAAATGAGCAGTTCTTC. Together with reference TRBV5-1 and TRBJ2-1, the CDR3 gives the full variable domain: KAGVTQTPRYLIKTRGQQVTLSCSPISGHRSVSWYQQTPGQGLQFLFEYFSETQRNKGNFPGRFSGRQFSNSRSEMNVSTLELGDSALYLCASSLELAENEQFFGPGTRLTVL.

The chain employs TRBV28 and TRBJ1-6; D remains ambiguous. The CDR3 spans 14 residues. V shed 1 base and J shed 4 bases, with 5 bases lying between them. Germline V gene lookup returns CDR1 MDHEN and CDR2 SYDVKM. The CDR3 DNA sequence: TGTGCCAGCAGTTTATTAGAGTATAATTCACCCCTCCACTTT. Encoded protein: CASSLLEYNSPLHF.

The chain couples TRBV5-4 to TRBJ1-1, with D unresolved. Trimming took 0 bases from V and 7 from J, leaving 10 bases between them. The CDR3 is made up of 13 amino acids. Germline CDR1 and CDR2: SGHNT and YYREEE (reference sequence). DNA for the CDR3: TGTGCCAGCAGCTTGGGACCTGACAATGAAGCTTTCTTT. Protein sequence: CASSLGPDNEAFF.

This chain connects TRBV6-1 to TRBJ1-5, with 9 bases matching TRBD1. Losses at the gene ends were 4 bases for V and 4 bases for J; bases not matched to a gene: 8. Germline V gives CDR1 MNHNS, CDR2 SASEGT. This CDR3 comprises 16 residues. The CDR3 DNA sequence: TGTGCCAGCAGTGGAAACAGGGGGCAGGGGAATCAGCCCCAGCATTTT. It specifies CASSGNRGQGNQPQHF.

Written as DNA, the CDR3 is TGTGCCAGCAGCCCGGGGACAGCGAACACTGAAGCTTTCTTT. This sequence encodes CASSPGTANTEAFF. V gene TRBV7-9 combines with J gene TRBJ1-1; TRBD1 aligns across 7 bases. Per germline, CDR1 SEHNR and CDR2 FQNEAQ (reference sequence). Unmatched junction bases numbered 4, after V lost 5 bases and J lost 1 base. There are 14 residues in the CDR3.

This chain links TRBV2 with TRBJ2-3; D is perhaps TRBD1 (5 bases). V lost 6 bases and J 4 bases, leaving 14 bases between the germline ends. Germline CDR1 and CDR2: SNHLY and FYNNEI. The CDR3 contains 14 residues. This CDR3 is CASRKAGSSDTQYF. The CDR3, as DNA: TGTGCCAGCAGGAAGGCAGGGTCATCAGATACGCAGTATTTT.

The count of this clone is one. CDR3 loop: CASSTQSGSGANVLTF. CDR3 in DNA: TGTGCCAGTAGTACCCAGTCGGGCTCTGGGGCCAACGTCCTGACTTTC. This chain joins TRBV19 and TRBJ2-6; D is undetermined. V was cut by 4 bases and J by 0 bases, with 10 bases left in between. This CDR3 comprises 16 residues. Germline CDR1 reads LNHDA; CDR2 reads SQIVND (reference sequence). The full variable domain, completed using reference TRBV19 and TRBJ2-6, is DGGITQSPKYLFRKEGQNVTLSCEQNLNHDAMYWYRQDPGQGLRLIYYSQIVNDFQKGDIAEGYSVSREKKESFPLTVTSAQKNPTAFYLCASSTQSGSGANVLTFGAGSRLTVL.

The CDR3 nucleotides are TGTGCCAGCAGTCGACAGGGGGGGCACTCCTACAATGAGCAGTTCTTC. This gives the protein CASSRQGGHSYNEQFF. V and J are TRBV28 and TRBJ2-1, with 9 bases matching TRBD1. This CDR3 region has 16 residues. Germline CDR1 and CDR2: MDHEN and SYDVKM. V was pared by 5 bases and J by 0 bases, with 5 bases of the junction left unmatched.

The rearrangement uses TRBV19 and TRBJ2-1; D gene ambiguous. Germline CDR1 and CDR2: LNHDA and SQIVND (reference sequence). The CDR3 is 11 residues long. Trimming stripped 7 bases from V and 8 bases from J, with 9 bases between. The DNA of the CDR3 is TGTGCCAGTAATTTAAGAGATGAGCAGTTCTTC. It yields the protein CASNLRDEQFF. Together with reference TRBV19 and TRBJ2-1, the CDR3 gives the full variable domain: DGGITQSPKYLFRKEGQNVTLSCEQNLNHDAMYWYRQDPGQGLRLIYYSQIVNDFQKGDIAEGYSVSREKKESFPLTVTSAQKNPTAFYLCASNLRDEQFFGPGTRLTVL.

The V call is TRBV12-2, the J call TRBJ2-5; the table's D gene call, TRBD2, was not cross checked with the DNA. TRBV12-2 is reported as a pseudogene. There are 14 residues in the CDR3. The CDR3 sequence is CASRLERVQETQYF. DNA of the CDR3: TGTGCAAGTCGCCTCGAGAGGGTACAAGAGACCCAGTACTTC.

The chain recombines TRBV2 with TRBJ1-2, with no clear D. CDR3 length equals 13 residues. V was pared by 5 bases and J by 3 bases, with 10 bases between. Germline lookup yields CDR1 SNHLY and CDR2 FYNNEI. CDR3 protein: CASSSSEYYGYTF. The CDR3 region has the DNA TGTGCCAGCAGTTCGAGTGAGTACTATGGCTACACCTTC.